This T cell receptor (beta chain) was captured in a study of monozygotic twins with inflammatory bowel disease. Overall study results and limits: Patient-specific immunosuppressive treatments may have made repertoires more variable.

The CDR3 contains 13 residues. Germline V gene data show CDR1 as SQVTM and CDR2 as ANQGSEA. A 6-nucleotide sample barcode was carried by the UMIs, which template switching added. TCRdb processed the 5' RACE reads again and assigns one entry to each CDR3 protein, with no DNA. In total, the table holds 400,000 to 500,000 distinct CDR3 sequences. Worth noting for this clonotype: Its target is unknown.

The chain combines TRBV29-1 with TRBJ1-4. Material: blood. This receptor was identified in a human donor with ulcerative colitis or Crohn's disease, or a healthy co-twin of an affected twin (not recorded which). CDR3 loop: CSVRWWSNEKLFF. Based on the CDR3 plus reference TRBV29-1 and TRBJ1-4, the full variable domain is SAVISQKPSRDICQRGTSLTIQCQVDSQVTMMFWYRQQPGQSLTLIATANQGSEATYESGFVIDKFPISRPNLTFSTLTVSNMSPEDSSIYLCSVRWWSNEKLFFGSGTQLSVL.